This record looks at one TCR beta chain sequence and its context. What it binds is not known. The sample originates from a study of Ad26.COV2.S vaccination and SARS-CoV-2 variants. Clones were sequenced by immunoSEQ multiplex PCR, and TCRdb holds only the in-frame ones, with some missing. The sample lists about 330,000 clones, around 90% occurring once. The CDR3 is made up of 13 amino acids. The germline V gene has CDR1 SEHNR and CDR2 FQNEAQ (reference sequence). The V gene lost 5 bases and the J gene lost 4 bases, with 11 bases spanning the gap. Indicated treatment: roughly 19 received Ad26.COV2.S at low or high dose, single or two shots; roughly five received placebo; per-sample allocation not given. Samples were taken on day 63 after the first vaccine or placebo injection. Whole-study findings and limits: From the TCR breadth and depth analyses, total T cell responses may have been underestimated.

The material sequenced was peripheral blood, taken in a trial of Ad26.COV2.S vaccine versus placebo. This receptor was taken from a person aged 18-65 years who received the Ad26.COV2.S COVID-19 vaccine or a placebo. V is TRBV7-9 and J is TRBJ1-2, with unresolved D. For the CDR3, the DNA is TGTGCCAGCAGCGTCACAGAATCCTATGGCTACACCTTC. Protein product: CASSVTESYGYTF. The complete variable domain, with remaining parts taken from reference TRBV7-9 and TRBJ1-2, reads DTGVSQNPRHKITKRGQNVTFRCDPISEHNRLYWYRQTLGQGPEFLTYFQNEAQLEKSRLLSDRFSAERPKGSFSTLEIQRTEQGDSAMYLCASSVTESYGYTFGSGTRLTVV.